Listed below are T cell receptor beta chains from one sample, sequenced in a study of blood T cell repertoires in COVID-19. Profiling relied on immunoSEQ multiplex PCR, and the TCRdb table lists in-frame clones only, not all of them. This table holds hundreds of thousands of clones, 87% found once. Sample: PBMCs or T cells enriched from blood (not recorded which). These receptor sequences come from a woman younger than 30 who had recovered from COVID-19. Both conserved end residues are part of each CDR3. Each record gives: V gene, clone size, J gene, D gene, CDR3 protein, CDR3 DNA. D genes are given only for firm matches. Size is stated for part of the rows, as once, few or many counts, or as a class when the clone is expanded.

V: TRBV4-2
size: .
J: TRBJ2-3
D: TRBD2
CDR3: CASSLGGTSGRDTQYF
DNA: TGTGCCAGCAGCCTTGGCGGGACTAGCGGGCGGGATACGCAGTATTTT

V: TRBV30
size: .
J: TRBJ1-5
D: TRBD1
CDR3: CAWSGDRGYQPQHF
DNA: TGTGCCTGGAGCGGGGACAGGGGGTACCAGCCCCAGCATTTT

V: TRBV4-3
size: .
J: TRBJ1-1
D: .
CDR3: CASSQYEADPEAFF
DNA: TGCGCCAGCAGCCAATACGAGGCCGACCCTGAAGCTTTCTTT

V: TRBV9
size: .
J: TRBJ2-3
D: TRBD2
CDR3: CASSVGGLAGAADTQYF
DNA: TGTGCCAGCAGCGTAGGGGGACTAGCGGGAGCTGCAGATACGCAGTATTTT

V: TRBV11-3
size: .
J: TRBJ2-5
D: TRBD1
CDR3: CASSFRQGETQYF
DNA: TGTGCCAGCAGCTTTCGACAGGGCGAGACCCAGTACTTC

V: TRBV7-9
size: .
J: TRBJ1-5
D: .
CDR3: CASSLGGNSNQPQHF
DNA: TGTGCCAGCAGCTTAGGAGGGAATAGCAATCAGCCCCAGCATTTT

V: TRBV6-1
size: .
J: TRBJ2-3
D: TRBD1
CDR3: CASSEPPGQGTDTQYF
DNA: TGTGCCAGCAGTGAGCCGCCGGGACAGGGGACAGATACGCAGTATTTT

V: TRBV28
size: .
J: TRBJ2-1
D: .
CDR3: CASSFFTGEQFF
DNA: TGTGCCAGCAGTTTTTTTACAGGTGAGCAGTTCTTC

V: TRBV19
size: .
J: TRBJ2-1
D: TRBD2
CDR3: CASSIGLAGGPLNEQFF
DNA: TGTGCCAGTAGTATAGGCCTAGCGGGAGGGCCCCTCAATGAGCAGTTCTTC

V: TRBV4-1
size: .
J: TRBJ2-2
D: .
CDR3: CASSLGTGITGELFF
DNA: TGCGCCAGCAGCCTGGGAACAGGGATCACCGGGGAGCTGTTTTTT

V: TRBV29-1
size: .
J: TRBJ1-5
D: TRBD1
CDR3: CSVRQGAHQPQHF
DNA: TGCAGCGTTCGACAGGGGGCTCATCAGCCCCAGCATTTT

V: TRBV25-1
size: .
J: TRBJ1-2
D: TRBD1
CDR3: CASSPGQGASWFFAGYTF
DNA: TGTGCCAGCAGCCCCGGACAGGGGGCCAGTTGGTTTTTCGCTGGCTACACCTTC

V: TRBV30
size: .
J: TRBJ1-2
D: TRBD1
CDR3: CAWSVILTGTGGANFF
DNA: TGTGCCTGGAGTGTAATCCTAACCGGGACAGGGGGCGCGAATTTCTTC

V: TRBV3-1/TRBV3-2
size: .
J: TRBJ1-4
D: .
CDR3: CASSYQDEKLFF
DNA: TGTGCCAGCAGCTACCAGGATGAAAAACTGTTTTTT

V: TRBV4-1
size: once
J: TRBJ1-2
D: TRBD1
CDR3: CASSPGQGRGGYTF
DNA: TGCGCCAGCAGCCCAGGACAGGGCCGGGGTGGCTACACCTTC

V: TRBV19
size: .
J: TRBJ1-2
D: TRBD1
CDR3: CASTAGTGAYGYTF
DNA: TGTGCCAGTACCGCAGGGACAGGGGCCTATGGCTACACCTTC

V: TRBV19
size: .
J: TRBJ2-1
D: .
CDR3: CASSMYHTHSYNEQFF
DNA: TGTGCCAGTAGTATGTACCATACTCACTCCTACAATGAGCAGTTCTTC

V: TRBV2
size: .
J: TRBJ2-2
D: TRBD1
CDR3: CASRDRATGELFF
DNA: TGTGCCAGCAGGGACAGGGCGACCGGGGAGCTGTTTTTT

V: TRBV28
size: .
J: TRBJ2-7
D: TRBD2
CDR3: CASSLGVGGSYEQYF
DNA: TGTGCCAGCAGTTTGGGGGTGGGAGGGTCCTACGAGCAGTACTTC

V: TRBV7-9
size: .
J: TRBJ1-4
D: TRBD1
CDR3: CASSMTPGQYNEKLFF
DNA: TGTGCCAGCAGCATGACACCGGGACAGTATAATGAAAAACTGTTTTTT

V: TRBV28
size: .
J: TRBJ1-2
D: TRBD1
CDR3: CASSGQGGLVTNYGYTF
DNA: TGTGCCAGCTCGGGACAGGGAGGGCTAGTTACTAACTATGGCTACACCTTC

V: TRBV4-3
size: .
J: TRBJ1-1
D: .
CDR3: CASSHGQMNTEAFF
DNA: TGCGCCAGCAGCCATGGACAGATGAACACTGAAGCTTTCTTT

V: TRBV6-2/TRBV6-3
size: .
J: TRBJ2-1
D: TRBD1
CDR3: CASSRPGTGNNEQFF
DNA: TGTGCCAGCAGTAGACCCGGGACAGGAAACAATGAGCAGTTCTTC

V: TRBV4-1
size: once
J: TRBJ2-3
D: .
CDR3: CASSSLVGASRDTQYF
DNA: TGCGCCAGCAGCTCCCTAGTTGGGGCCAGTAGAGATACGCAGTATTTT

V: TRBV5-1
size: once
J: TRBJ2-1
D: TRBD2
CDR3: CASSKSGVYDEQFF
DNA: TGCGCCAGCAGTAAAAGCGGGGTTTACGATGAGCAGTTCTTC

V: TRBV5-4
size: once
J: TRBJ1-1
D: .
CDR3: CASSGRANTEAFF
DNA: TGTGCCAGCAGCGGGAGGGCGAACACTGAAGCTTTCTTT

V: TRBV9
size: many
J: TRBJ2-7
D: TRBD1
CDR3: CASSSRGNRGLVDEQYF
DNA: TGTGCCAGCAGCTCGCGGGGGAACAGGGGGCTTGTTGACGAGCAGTACTTC

V: TRBV12-3/TRBV12-4
size: .
J: TRBJ1-3
D: .
CDR3: CASSFSPGNTIYF
DNA: TGTGCCAGCAGTTTTAGCCCTGGAAACACCATATATTTT

V: TRBV5-4
size: .
J: TRBJ1-1
D: .
CDR3: CASSLAPHQGTEAFF
DNA: TGTGCCAGCAGCTTGGCACCCCATCAGGGCACTGAAGCTTTCTTT

V: TRBV30
size: .
J: TRBJ2-7
D: .
CDR3: CAWSPNRVHEQYF
DNA: TGTGCCTGGAGTCCGAACAGGGTCCACGAGCAGTACTTC